This T cell receptor (beta chain) was sequenced during a study of technical replicates of blood from a handful of donors. Libraries were prepared by immunoSEQ multiplex PCR; TCRdb keeps only in-frame clonotypes and omits some of them. The sample carries about 85,000 clones, less than 95% recorded once. This clone has a single count. V shed 4 bases and J 4 bases; nucleotides not matched to a gene: 12. Per germline, CDR1 SGHDN and CDR2 FVKESK. This CDR3 comprises 16 residues. This receptor was obtained from a human donor in good health. Sequenced input: T cells isolated from PBMCs. V is TRBV14 and J is TRBJ2-5; the match to TRBD1 covers 7 bases. Here the CDR3 DNA reads TGTGCCAGCAGCCTGGACAGGTTTGTCGTTCGAGAGACCCAGTACTTC. Translated, it gives CASSLDRFVVRETQYF.